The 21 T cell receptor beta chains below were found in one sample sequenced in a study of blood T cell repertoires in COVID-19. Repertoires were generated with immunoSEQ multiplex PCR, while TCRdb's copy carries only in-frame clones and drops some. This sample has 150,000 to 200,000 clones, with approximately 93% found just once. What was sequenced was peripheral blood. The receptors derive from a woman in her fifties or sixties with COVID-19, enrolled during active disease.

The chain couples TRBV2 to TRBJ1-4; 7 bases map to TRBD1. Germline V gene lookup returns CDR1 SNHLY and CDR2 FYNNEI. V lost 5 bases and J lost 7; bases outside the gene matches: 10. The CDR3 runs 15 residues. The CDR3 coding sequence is TGTGCCAGCAGTCCATTTACAGGGGAGTCTGAAAAACTGTTTTTT. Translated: CASSPFTGESEKLFF.

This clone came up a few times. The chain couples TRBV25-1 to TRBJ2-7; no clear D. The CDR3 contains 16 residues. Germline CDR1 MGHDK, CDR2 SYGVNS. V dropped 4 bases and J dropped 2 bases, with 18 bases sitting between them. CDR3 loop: CASSGYRQRDTYEQYF. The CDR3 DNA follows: TGTGCCAGCAGTGGATATCGACAACGCGATACCTACGAGCAGTACTTC.

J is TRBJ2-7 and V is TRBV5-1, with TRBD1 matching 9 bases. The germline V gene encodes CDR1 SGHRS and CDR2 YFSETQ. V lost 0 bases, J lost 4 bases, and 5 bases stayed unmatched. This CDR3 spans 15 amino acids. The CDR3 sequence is CASSLVGDRGYEQYF. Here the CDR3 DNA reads TGCGCCAGCAGCTTGGTCGGCGACAGGGGGTACGAGCAGTACTTC.

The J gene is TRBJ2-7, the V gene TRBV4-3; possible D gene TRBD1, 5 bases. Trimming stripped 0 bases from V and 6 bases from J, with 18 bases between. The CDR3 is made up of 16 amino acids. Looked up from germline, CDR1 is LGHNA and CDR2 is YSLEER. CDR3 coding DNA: TGCGCCAGCAGCCAAGATCTCGCGGCAGGGATGGTCGAGCAGTACTTC. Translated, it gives CASSQDLAAGMVEQYF.

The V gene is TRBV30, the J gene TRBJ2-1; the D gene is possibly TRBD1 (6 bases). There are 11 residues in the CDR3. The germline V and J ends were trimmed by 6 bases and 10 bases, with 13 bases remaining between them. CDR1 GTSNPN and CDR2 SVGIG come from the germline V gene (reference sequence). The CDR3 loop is CACYTGSEQFF. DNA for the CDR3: TGTGCCTGTTACACAGGGAGCGAGCAGTTCTTC.

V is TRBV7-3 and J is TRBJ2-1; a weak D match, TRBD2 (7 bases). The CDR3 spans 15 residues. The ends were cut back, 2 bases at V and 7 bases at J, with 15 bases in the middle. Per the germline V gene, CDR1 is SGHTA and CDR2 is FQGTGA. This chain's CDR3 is CASSLEWGRENEQFF. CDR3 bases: TGTGCCAGCAGCTTAGAGTGGGGGCGGGAGAATGAGCAGTTCTTC.

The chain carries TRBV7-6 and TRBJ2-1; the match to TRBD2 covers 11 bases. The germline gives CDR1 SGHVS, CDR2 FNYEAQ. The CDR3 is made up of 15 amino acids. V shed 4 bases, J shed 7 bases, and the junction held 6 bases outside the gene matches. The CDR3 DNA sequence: TGTGCCAGCAGCTCGCTAGCGGGGGGCGGGAATGAGCAGTTCTTC. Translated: CASSSLAGGGNEQFF.

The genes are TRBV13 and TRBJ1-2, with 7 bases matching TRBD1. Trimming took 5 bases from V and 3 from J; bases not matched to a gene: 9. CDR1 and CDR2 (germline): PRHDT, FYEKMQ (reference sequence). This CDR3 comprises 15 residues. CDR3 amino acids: CASSTRQGNDYGYTF. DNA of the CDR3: TGTGCCAGCAGCACCCGACAGGGTAACGACTATGGCTACACCTTC.

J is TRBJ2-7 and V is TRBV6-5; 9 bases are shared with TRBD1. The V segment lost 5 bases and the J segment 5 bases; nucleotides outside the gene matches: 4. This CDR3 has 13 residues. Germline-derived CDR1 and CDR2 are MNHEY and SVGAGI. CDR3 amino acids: CASSNRGQNEQYF. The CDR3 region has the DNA TGTGCCAGCAGTAACAGGGGGCAGAACGAGCAGTACTTC.

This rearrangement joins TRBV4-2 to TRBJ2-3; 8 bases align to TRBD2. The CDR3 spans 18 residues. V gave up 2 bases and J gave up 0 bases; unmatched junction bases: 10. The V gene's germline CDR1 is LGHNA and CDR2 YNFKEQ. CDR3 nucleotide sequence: TGTGCCAGCAGCCAATATAGCGGGGCCTCACCAAGCACAGATACGCAGTATTTT. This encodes CASSQYSGASPSTDTQYF.

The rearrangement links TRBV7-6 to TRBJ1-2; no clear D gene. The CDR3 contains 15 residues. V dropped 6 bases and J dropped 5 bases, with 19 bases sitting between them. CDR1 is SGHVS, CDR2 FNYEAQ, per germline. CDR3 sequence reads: CASSPTNGYHYGYTF. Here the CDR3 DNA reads TGTGCCAGCAGTCCAACAAACGGGTACCATTATGGCTACACCTTC.

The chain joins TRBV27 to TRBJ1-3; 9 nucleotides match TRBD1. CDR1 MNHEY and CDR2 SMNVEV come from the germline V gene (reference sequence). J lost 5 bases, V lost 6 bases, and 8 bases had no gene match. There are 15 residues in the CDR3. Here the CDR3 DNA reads TGTGCCAGCAGCCGGACCGGGACAGGGCGAAACACCATATATTTT. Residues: CASSRTGTGRNTIYF.

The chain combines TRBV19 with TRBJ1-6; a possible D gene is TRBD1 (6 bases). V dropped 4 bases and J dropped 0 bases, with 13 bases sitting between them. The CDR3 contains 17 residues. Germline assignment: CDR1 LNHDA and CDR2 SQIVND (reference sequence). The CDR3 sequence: CASSRGTTVSYNSPLHF. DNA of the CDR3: TGTGCCAGTAGTAGAGGGACAACTGTCTCCTATAATTCACCCCTCCACTTT.

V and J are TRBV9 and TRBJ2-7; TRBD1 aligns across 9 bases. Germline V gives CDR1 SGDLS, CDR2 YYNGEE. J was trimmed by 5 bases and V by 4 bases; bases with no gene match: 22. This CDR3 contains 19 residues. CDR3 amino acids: CASSPRGGRVGTGFHEQYF. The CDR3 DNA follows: TGTGCCAGCAGCCCGAGGGGAGGGAGGGTAGGGACAGGGTTCCACGAGCAGTACTTC.

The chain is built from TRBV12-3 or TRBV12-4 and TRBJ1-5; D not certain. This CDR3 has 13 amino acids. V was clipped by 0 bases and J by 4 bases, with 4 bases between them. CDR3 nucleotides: TGTGCCAGCAGTTTAGCGGCAAATCAGCCCCAGCATTTT. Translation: CASSLAANQPQHF.

CDR3 nucleotide sequence: TGTGCCAGTAGTCCCCAGACAGTAACCTATGGCTACACCTTC. Translated, it gives CASSPQTVTYGYTF. This rearrangement joins TRBV19 to TRBJ1-2; a possible D gene is TRBD1 (5 bases). The CDR3 runs 14 residues. CDR1 is LNHDA and CDR2 is SQIVND in the germline V gene (reference sequence). Trimming cost V 5 bases and J 4 bases, with 14 bases left between them.

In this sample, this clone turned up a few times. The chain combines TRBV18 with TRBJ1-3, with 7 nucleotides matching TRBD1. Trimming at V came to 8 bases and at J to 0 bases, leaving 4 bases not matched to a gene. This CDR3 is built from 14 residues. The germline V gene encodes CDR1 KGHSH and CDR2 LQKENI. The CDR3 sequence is CASTGQPSGNTIYF. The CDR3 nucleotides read TGTGCCAGCACGGGACAGCCCTCTGGAAACACCATATATTTT.

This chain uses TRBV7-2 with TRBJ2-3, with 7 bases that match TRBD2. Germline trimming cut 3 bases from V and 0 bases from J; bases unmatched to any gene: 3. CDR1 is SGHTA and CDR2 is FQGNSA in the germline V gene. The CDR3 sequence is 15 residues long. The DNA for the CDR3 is TGTGCCAGCAGCTTTGGCGGGGGAAGCACAGATACGCAGTATTTT. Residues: CASSFGGGSTDTQYF.

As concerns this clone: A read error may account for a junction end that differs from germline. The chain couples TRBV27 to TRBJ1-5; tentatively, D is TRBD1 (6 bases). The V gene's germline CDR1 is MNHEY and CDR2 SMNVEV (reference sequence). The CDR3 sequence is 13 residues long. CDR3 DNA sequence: TGCCCCGAAGGGGGGGCAGGCAATCAGCCCCAGCATTTT. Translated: CPEGGAGNQPQHF.

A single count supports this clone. In DNA, the CDR3 is TGTGCCAGCAGCCCGTCGGCGGGGCTTGAGCAGTACTTC. The encoded protein is CASSPSAGLEQYF. V and J are TRBV5-6 and TRBJ2-7; possible D gene TRBD2, 6 bases. V lost 4 bases to trimming and J lost 7 bases, with 15 bases between them. CDR3 length: 13 residues. Germline V CDR1 and CDR2: SGHDT, YYEEEE.

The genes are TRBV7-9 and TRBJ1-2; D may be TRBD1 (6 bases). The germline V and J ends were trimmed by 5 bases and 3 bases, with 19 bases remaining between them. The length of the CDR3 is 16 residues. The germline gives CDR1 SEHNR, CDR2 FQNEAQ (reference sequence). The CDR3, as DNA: TGTGCCAGCAGCCGTCAATTGGTTAACAGGGACTATGGCTACACCTTC. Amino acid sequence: CASSRQLVNRDYGYTF.